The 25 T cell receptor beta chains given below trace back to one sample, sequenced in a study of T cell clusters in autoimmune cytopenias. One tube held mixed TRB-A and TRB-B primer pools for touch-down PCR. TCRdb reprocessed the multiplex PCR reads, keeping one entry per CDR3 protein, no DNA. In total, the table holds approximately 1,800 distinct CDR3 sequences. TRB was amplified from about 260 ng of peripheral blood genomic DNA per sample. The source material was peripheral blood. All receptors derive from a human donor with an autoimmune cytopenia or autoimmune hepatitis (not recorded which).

The CDR3 region is CSGQTGAYEQYF. The chain carries TRBV20-1 and TRBJ2-7. The CDR3 sequence is 12 residues long. Looked up from germline, CDR1 is DFQATT and CDR2 is SNEGSKA (reference sequence).

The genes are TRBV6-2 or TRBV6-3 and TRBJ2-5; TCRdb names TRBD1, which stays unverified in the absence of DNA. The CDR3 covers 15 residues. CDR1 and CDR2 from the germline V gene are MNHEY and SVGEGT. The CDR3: CASKAPGPQVGTQYF.

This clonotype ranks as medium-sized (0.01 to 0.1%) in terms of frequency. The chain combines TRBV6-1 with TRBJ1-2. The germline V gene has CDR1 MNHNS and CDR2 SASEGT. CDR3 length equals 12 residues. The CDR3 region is CASSAEGYGYTF.

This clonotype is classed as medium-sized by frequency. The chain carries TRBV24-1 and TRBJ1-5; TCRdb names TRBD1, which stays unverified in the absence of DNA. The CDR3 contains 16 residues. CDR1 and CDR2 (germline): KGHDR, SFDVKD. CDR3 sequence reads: CATSESGQASNQPQHF.

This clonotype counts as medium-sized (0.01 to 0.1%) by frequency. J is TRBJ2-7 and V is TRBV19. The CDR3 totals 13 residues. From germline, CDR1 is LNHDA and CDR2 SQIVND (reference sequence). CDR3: CASSSTPSHEQYF.

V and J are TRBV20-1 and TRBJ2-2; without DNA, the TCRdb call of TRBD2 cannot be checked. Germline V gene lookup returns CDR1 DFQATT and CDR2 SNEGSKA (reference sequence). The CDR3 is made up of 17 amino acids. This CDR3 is CSARGRYASGGPGELFF.

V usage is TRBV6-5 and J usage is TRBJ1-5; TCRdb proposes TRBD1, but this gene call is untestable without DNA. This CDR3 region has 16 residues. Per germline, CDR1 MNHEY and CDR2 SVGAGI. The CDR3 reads CASSRLGTSSNQPQHF.

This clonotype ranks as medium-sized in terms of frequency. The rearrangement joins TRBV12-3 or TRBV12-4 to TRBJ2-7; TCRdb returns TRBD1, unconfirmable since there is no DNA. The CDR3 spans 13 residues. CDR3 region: CASSPDRVYEQYF.

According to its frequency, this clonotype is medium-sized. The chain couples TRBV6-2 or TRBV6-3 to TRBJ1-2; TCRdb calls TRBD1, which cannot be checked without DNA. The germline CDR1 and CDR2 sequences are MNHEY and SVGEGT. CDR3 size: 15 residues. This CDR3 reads CASSYGDRDFYGYTF.

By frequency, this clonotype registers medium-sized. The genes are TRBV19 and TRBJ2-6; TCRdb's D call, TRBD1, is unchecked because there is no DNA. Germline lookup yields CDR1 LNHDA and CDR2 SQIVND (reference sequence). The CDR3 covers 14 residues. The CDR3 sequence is CASQQGAGANVLTF.

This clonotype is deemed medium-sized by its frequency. CDR3 loop: CASSRDETYGYTF. The rearrangement uses TRBV6-6 and TRBJ1-2; TCRdb picks TRBD1, but there is no DNA to check that call. CDR3 length: 13 amino acids. Germline loops: CDR1 MNHNY, CDR2 SVGAGI (reference sequence).

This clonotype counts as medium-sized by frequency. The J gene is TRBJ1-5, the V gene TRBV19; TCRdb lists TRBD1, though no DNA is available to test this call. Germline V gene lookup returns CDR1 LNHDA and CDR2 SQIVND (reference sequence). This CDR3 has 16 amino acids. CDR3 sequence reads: CASSTGTAYSNQPQHF.

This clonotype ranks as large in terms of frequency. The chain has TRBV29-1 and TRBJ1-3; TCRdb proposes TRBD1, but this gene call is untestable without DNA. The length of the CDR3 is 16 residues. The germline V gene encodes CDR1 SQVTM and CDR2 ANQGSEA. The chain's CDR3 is CSVASWGKISGNTIYF.

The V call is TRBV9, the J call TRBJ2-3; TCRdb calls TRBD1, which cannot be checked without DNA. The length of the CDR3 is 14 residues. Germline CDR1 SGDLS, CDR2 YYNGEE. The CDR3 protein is CASGAGSSTDTQYF.

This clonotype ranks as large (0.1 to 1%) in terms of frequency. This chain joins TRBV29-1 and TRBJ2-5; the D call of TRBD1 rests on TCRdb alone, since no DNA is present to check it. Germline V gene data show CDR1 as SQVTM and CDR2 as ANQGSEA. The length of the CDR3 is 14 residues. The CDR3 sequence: CSVDLGQPKETQYF.

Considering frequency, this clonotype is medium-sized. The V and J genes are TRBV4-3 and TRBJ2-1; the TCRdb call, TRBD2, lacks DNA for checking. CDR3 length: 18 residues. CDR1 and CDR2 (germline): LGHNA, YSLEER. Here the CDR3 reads CASSLHSGLAGAYNEQFF.

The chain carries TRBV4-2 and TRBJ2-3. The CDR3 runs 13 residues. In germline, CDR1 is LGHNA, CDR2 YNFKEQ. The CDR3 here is CASSQDFADTQYF.

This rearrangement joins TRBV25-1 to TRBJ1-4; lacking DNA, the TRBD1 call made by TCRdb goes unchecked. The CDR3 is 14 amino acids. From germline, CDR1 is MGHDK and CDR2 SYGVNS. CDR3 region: CASSRQGGDEKLFF.

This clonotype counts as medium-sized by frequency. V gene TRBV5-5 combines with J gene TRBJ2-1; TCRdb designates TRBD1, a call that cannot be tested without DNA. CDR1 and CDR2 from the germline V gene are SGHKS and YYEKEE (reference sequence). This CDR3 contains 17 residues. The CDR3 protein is CASSSWTGAGSYNEQFF. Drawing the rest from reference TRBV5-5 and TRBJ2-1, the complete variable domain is DAGVTQSPTHLIKTRGQQVTLRCSPISGHKSVSWYQQVLGQGPQFIFQYYEKEERGRGNFPDRFSARQFPNYSSELNVNALLLGDSALYLCASSSWTGAGSYNEQFFGPGTRLTVL.

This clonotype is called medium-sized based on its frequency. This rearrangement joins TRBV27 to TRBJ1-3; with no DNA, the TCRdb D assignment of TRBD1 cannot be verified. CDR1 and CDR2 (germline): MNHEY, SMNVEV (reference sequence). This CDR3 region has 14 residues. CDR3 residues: CASRPGVSGNTIYF.

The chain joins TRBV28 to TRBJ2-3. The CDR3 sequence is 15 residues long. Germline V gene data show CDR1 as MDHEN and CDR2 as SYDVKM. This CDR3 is CASSFRHDSTDTQYF.

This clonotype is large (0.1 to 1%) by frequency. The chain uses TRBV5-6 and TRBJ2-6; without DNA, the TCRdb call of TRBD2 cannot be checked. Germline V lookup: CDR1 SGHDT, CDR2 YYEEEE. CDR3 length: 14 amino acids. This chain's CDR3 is CASSGGSGANVLTF.

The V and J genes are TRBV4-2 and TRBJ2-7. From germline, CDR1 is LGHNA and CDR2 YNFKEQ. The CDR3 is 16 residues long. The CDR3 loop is CASSQVSTDKTHEQYF.

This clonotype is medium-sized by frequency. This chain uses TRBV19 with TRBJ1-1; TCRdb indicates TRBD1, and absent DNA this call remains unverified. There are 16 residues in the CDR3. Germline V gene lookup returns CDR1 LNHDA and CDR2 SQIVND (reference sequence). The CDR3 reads CASSMSPAPGDTEAFF.

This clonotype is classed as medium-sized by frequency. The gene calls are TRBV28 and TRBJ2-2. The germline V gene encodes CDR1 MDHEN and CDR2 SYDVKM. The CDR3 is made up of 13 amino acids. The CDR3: CASSGRNTGELFF.